The rows below give T cell receptor beta chains drawn from one sample of a study of early T cells in non-severe SARS-CoV-2 infection. Using its own MiXCR run on the 5' RACE reads, TCRdb lists one record per CDR3 protein. The repertoire holds about 33,000 distinct CDR3 sequences, with about 5% as singletons. Sample: whole blood. These TCRs come from an adult who was a healthcare worker with PCR-confirmed SARS-CoV-2 infection or an uninfected control (not recorded which). CDR3s include the opening cysteine and the closing phenylalanine or tryptophan. The D gene is left open where the match is weak. Expanded clones are given a class, and other clones once, few, many or no size at all.

d_call: .
j_call: TRBJ2-1
clone_size: many
v_call: TRBV20-1
cdr3_aa: CSASRHGFWGHRDYNEQFF
cdr3_nt: TGCAGTGCTAGCCGCCACGGGTTTTGGGGGCACAGAGACTACAATGAGCAGTTCTTC

d_call: .
j_call: TRBJ1-1
clone_size: many
v_call: TRBV7-2
cdr3_aa: CASSLDAGLEAFF
cdr3_nt: TGTGCCAGCAGCTTAGACGCGGGACTCGAAGCTTTCTTT

d_call: .
j_call: TRBJ1-1
clone_size: few
v_call: TRBV5-4
cdr3_aa: CASSLKGGQNTEAFF
cdr3_nt: TGTGCCAGCAGCTTGAAGGGAGGGCAGAACACTGAAGCTTTCTTT

d_call: TRBD2
j_call: TRBJ2-3
clone_size: few
v_call: TRBV6-1
cdr3_aa: CASSEASGGATDTQYF
cdr3_nt: TGTGCCAGCAGTGAAGCTAGCGGGGGGGCCACAGATACGCAGTATTTT

d_call: TRBD2
j_call: TRBJ2-7
clone_size: many
v_call: TRBV12-3/TRBV12-4
cdr3_aa: CASRRSSGVEYEQYF
cdr3_nt: TGTGCCAGCCGTAGGTCTAGCGGAGTGGAGTACGAGCAGTACTTC

d_call: .
j_call: TRBJ1-1
clone_size: few
v_call: TRBV4-2
cdr3_aa: CASSQDPRTVNTEAFF
cdr3_nt: TGTGCCAGCAGCCAAGATCCACGGACCGTGAACACTGAAGCTTTCTTT

d_call: .
j_call: TRBJ2-2
clone_size: .
v_call: TRBV19
cdr3_aa: CASKEQGTNTGELFF
cdr3_nt: TGTGCCAGTAAGGAGCAGGGGACGAACACCGGGGAGCTGTTTTTT

d_call: .
j_call: TRBJ1-1
clone_size: .
v_call: TRBV28
cdr3_aa: CASIPKGGNTEAFF
cdr3_nt: TGTGCCAGCATCCCTAAGGGAGGGAACACTGAAGCTTTCTTT

d_call: TRBD1
j_call: TRBJ1-5
clone_size: many
v_call: TRBV20-1
cdr3_aa: CSAGTTQGNQPQHF
cdr3_nt: TGCAGTGCTGGGACTACACAGGGGAATCAGCCCCAGCATTTT

d_call: TRBD1
j_call: TRBJ1-1
clone_size: many
v_call: TRBV6-1
cdr3_aa: CASGDRSNTEAFF
cdr3_nt: TGTGCCAGCGGGGACAGGTCGAACACTGAAGCTTTCTTT

d_call: .
j_call: TRBJ2-3
clone_size: many
v_call: TRBV7-8
cdr3_aa: CASSLALDDTQYF
cdr3_nt: TGTGCCAGCAGCTTAGCCTTAGATGATACGCAGTATTTT

d_call: .
j_call: TRBJ1-4
clone_size: few
v_call: TRBV2
cdr3_aa: CASSEPGGTTNEKLFF
cdr3_nt: TGTGCCAGCAGTGAACCCGGCGGGACAACTAATGAAAAACTGTTTTTT

d_call: .
j_call: TRBJ2-7
clone_size: once
v_call: TRBV6-5
cdr3_aa: CASSYGAVGSYEQYF
cdr3_nt: TGTGCCAGCAGTTACGGGGCGGTGGGTTCCTACGAGCAGTACTTC

d_call: TRBD2
j_call: TRBJ2-3
clone_size: many
v_call: TRBV7-9
cdr3_aa: CASRPFAGGNTDTQYF
cdr3_nt: TGTGCCAGCAGGCCCTTCGCGGGGGGCAACACAGATACGCAGTATTTT

d_call: .
j_call: TRBJ2-5
clone_size: few
v_call: TRBV9
cdr3_aa: CASSENEGYPGTQYF
cdr3_nt: TGTGCCAGCAGCGAAAACGAGGGCTACCCAGGGACCCAGTACTTC

d_call: TRBD2
j_call: TRBJ2-3
clone_size: many
v_call: TRBV11-2
cdr3_aa: CASSFSGESDTQYF
cdr3_nt: TGTGCCAGCAGCTTCAGCGGGGAGTCAGATACGCAGTATTTT

d_call: .
j_call: TRBJ2-5
clone_size: many
v_call: TRBV11-2
cdr3_aa: CASSLGRHGTQYF
cdr3_nt: TGTGCCAGCAGCTTAGGAAGGCATGGGACCCAGTACTTC

d_call: TRBD1
j_call: TRBJ1-2
clone_size: many
v_call: TRBV18
cdr3_aa: CASSLDRVGGYTF
cdr3_nt: TGTGCCAGCTCATTGGACAGGGTCGGAGGCTACACCTTC

d_call: .
j_call: TRBJ2-5
clone_size: many
v_call: TRBV12-3/TRBV12-4
cdr3_aa: CASRALGETQYF
cdr3_nt: TGTGCCAGCAGAGCCCTCGGAGAGACCCAGTACTTC

d_call: .
j_call: TRBJ2-3
clone_size: few
v_call: TRBV6-9
cdr3_aa: CASSYSLAVSTDTQYF
cdr3_nt: TGTGCCAGCAGTTATTCATTGGCGGTGAGCACAGATACGCAGTATTTT

d_call: .
j_call: TRBJ2-5
clone_size: many
v_call: TRBV7-9
cdr3_aa: CASRGGQWETQYF
cdr3_nt: TGTGCCAGCAGAGGGGGGCAGTGGGAGACCCAGTACTTC

d_call: TRBD1
j_call: TRBJ1-5
clone_size: many
v_call: TRBV28
cdr3_aa: CASSLFKSEGQGNKQPQHF
cdr3_nt: TGTGCCAGCAGTTTATTTAAGTCGGAGGGACAGGGGAATAAACAGCCCCAGCATTTT

d_call: TRBD2
j_call: TRBJ2-1
clone_size: many
v_call: TRBV6-2/TRBV6-3
cdr3_aa: CASSSLTGGSYNEQFF
cdr3_nt: TGTGCCAGCAGTTCCCTGACGGGGGGTTCCTACAATGAGCAGTTCTTC

d_call: TRBD1
j_call: TRBJ1-2
clone_size: many
v_call: TRBV6-5
cdr3_aa: CASNSGTGVQANGYTF
cdr3_nt: TGTGCCAGCAACTCCGGGACAGGGGTTCAGGCGAATGGCTACACCTTC

d_call: .
j_call: TRBJ1-1
clone_size: few
v_call: TRBV18
cdr3_aa: CASSPPGPPRAFF
cdr3_nt: TGTGCCAGCTCACCACCGGGGCCCCCTCGGGCTTTCTTT

d_call: .
j_call: TRBJ2-7
clone_size: .
v_call: TRBV30
cdr3_aa: CAWRPTMSSYEQYF
cdr3_nt: TGTGCCTGGAGACCGACAATGAGCTCCTACGAGCAGTACTTC